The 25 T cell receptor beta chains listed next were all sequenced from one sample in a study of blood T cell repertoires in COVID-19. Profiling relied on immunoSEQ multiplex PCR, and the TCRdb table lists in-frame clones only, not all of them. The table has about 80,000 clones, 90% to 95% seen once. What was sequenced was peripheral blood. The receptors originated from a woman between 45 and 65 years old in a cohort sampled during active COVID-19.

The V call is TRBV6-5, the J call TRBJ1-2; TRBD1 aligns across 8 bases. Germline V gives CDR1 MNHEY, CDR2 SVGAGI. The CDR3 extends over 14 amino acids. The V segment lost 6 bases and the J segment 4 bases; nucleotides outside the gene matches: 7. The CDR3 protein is CASRPSGGGYGYTF. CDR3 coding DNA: TGTGCCAGCAGGCCTTCAGGGGGCGGCTATGGCTACACCTTC.

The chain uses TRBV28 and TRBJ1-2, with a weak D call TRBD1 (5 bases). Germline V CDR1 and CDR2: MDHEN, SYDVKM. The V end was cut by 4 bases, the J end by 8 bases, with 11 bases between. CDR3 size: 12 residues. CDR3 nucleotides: TGTGCCAGCAGTTCACAGGTCCGGGGCTACACCTTC. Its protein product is CASSSQVRGYTF.

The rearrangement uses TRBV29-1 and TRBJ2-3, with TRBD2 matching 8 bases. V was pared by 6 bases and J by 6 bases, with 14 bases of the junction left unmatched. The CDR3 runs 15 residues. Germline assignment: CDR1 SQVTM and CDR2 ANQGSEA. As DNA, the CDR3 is TGCAGCGTCAAAAGTTTCAGCGGGGGAAAGGATACGCAGTATTTT. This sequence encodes CSVKSFSGGKDTQYF.

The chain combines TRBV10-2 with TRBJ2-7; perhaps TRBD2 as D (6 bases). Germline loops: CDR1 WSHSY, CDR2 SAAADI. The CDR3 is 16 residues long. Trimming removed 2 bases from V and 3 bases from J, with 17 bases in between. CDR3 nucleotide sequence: TGCGCCAGCAGTGAGAGTGTGGGACTTGGCGTCTACGAGCAGTACTTC. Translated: CASSESVGLGVYEQYF.

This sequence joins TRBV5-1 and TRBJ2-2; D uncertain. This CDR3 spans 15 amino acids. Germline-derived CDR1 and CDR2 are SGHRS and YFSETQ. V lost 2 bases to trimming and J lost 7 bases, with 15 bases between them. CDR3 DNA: TGCGCCAGCAGCTTCGCGTCTCGACACGGCGGGGAGCTGTTTTTT. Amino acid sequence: CASSFASRHGGELFF.

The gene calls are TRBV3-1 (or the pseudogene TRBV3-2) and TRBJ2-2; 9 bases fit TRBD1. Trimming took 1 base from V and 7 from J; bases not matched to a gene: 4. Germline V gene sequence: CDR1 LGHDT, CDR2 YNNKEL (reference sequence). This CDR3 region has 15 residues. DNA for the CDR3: TGTGCCAGCAGCCAAGGGGGACAGGGATACGGGGAGCTGTTTTTT. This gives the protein CASSQGGQGYGELFF.

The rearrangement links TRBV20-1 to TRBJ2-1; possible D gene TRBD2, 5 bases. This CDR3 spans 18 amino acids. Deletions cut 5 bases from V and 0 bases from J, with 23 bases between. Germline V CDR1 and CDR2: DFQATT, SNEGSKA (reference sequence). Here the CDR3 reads CSARGLGGLISSYNEQFF. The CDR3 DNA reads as TGCAGTGCTCGTGGGCTTGGCGGGCTTATCAGCTCCTACAATGAGCAGTTCTTC.

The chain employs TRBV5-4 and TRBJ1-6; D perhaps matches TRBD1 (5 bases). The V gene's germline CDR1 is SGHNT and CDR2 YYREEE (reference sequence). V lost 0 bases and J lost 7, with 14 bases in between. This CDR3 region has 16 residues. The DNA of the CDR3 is TGTGCCAGCAGCTTGGACCCGACAGCCCCGAATTCACCCCTCCACTTT. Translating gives CASSLDPTAPNSPLHF.

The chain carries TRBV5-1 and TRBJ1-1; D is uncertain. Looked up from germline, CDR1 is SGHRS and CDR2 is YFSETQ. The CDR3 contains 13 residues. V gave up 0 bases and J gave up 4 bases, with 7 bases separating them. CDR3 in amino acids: CASSLGATTEAFF. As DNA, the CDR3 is TGCGCCAGCAGCTTGGGGGCAACCACTGAAGCTTTCTTT.

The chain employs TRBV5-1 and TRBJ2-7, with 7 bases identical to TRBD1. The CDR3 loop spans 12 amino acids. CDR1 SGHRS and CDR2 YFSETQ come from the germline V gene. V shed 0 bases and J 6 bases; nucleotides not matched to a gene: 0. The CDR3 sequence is CASSLDRGEQYF. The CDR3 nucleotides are TGCGCCAGCAGCTTGGACAGGGGCGAGCAGTACTTC.

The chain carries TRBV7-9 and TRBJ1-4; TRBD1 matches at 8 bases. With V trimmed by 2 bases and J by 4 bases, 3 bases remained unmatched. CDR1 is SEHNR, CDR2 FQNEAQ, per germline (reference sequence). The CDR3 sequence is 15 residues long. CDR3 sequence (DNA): TGTGCCAGCAGCTTAAGTGACAGGGGTAATGAAAAACTGTTTTTT. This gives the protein CASSLSDRGNEKLFF.

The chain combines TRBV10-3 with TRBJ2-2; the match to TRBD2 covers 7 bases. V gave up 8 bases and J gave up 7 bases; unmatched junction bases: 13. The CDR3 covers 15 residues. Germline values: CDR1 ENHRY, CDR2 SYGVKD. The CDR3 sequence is CAIRARSGVDGELFF. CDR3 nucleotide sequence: TGTGCCATCCGGGCCAGGAGCGGGGTTGACGGGGAGCTGTTTTTT.

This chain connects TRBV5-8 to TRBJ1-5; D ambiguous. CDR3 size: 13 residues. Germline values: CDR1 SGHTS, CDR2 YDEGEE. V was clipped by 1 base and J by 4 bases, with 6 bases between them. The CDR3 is CASSLTANQPQHF. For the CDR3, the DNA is TGTGCCAGCAGCTTGACAGCAAATCAGCCCCAGCATTTT. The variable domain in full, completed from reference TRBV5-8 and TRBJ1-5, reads EAGVTQSPTHLIKTRGQQATLRCSPISGHTSVYWYQQALGLGLQFLLWYDEGEERNRGNFPPRFSGRQFPNYSSELNVNALELEDSALYLCASSLTANQPQHFGDGTRLSIL.

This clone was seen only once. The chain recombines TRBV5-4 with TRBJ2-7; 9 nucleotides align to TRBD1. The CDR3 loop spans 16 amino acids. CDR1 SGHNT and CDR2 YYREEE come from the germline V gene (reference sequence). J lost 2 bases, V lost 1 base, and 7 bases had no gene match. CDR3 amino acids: CASSLFIRTGAYEQYF. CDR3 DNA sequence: TGTGCCAGCAGCTTGTTTATTAGGACAGGGGCCTACGAGCAGTACTTC.

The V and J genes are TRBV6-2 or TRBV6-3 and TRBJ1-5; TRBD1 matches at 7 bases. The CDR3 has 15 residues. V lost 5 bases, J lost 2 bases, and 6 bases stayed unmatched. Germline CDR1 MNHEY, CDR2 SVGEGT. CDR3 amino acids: CASSTDRAGNQPQHF. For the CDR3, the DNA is TGTGCCAGCAGTACCGACAGGGCAGGCAATCAGCCCCAGCATTTT.

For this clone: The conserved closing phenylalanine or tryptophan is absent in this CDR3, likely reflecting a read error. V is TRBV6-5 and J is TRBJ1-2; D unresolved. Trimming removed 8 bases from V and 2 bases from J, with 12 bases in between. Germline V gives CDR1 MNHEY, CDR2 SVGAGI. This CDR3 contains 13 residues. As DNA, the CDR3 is TGTGCCAGCTTGATTGGCCTAAACTATGGCTACACCCTC. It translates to CASLIGLNYGYTL.

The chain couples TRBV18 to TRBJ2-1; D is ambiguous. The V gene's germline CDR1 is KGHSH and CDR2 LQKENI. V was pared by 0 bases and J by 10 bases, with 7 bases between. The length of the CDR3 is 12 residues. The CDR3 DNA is TGTGCCAGCTCACCACCCGCTAGAGAGCAGTTCTTC. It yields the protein CASSPPAREQFF.

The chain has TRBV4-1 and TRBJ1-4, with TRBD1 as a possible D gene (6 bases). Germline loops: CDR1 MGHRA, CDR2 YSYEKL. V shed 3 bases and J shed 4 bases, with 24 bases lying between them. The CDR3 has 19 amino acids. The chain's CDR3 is CASSHLQRGGAHGNEKLFF. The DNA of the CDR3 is TGCGCCAGCAGCCACCTTCAAAGAGGGGGGGCCCATGGTAATGAAAAACTGTTTTTT.

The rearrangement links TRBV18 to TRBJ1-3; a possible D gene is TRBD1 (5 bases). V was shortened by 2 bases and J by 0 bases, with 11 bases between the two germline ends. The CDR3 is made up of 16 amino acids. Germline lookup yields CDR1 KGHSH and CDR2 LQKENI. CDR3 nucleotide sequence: TGTGCCAGCTCACCAGGGGGACTCAGCTCTGGAAACACCATATATTTT. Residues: CASSPGGLSSGNTIYF.

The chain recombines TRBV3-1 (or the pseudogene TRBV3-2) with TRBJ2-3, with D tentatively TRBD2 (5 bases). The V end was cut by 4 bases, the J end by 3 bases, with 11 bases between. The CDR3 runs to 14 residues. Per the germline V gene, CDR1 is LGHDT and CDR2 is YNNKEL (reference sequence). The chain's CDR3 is CASSPPRGTDTQYF. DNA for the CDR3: TGTGCCAGCAGCCCGCCCAGAGGGACAGATACGCAGTATTTT.

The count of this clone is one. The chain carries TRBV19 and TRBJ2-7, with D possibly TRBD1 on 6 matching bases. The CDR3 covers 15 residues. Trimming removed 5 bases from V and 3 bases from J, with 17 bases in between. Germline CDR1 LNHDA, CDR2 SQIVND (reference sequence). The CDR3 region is CASSLRTEMVYEQYF. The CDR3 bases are TGTGCCAGTAGTCTCCGGACAGAAATGGTCTACGAGCAGTACTTC.

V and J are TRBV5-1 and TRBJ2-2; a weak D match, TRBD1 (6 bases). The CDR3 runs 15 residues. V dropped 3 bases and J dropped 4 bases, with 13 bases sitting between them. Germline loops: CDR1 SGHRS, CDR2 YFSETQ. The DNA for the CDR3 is TGCGCCAGCAGCTGGACGTTAGGGGGCACCGGGGAGCTGTTTTTT. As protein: CASSWTLGGTGELFF.

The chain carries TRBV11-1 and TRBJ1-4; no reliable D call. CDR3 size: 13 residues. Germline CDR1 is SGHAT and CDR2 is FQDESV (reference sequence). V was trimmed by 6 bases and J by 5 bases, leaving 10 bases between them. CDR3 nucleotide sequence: TGTGCCAGCAGGTACAGCGGAAATGAAAAACTGTTTTTT. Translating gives CASRYSGNEKLFF.

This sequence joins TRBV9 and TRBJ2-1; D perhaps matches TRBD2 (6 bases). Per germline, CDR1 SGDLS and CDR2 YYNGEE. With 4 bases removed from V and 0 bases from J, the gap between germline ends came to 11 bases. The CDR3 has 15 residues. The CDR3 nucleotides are TGTGCCAGCAGCAAGGACGGGAGCTCCTACAATGAGCAGTTCTTC. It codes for CASSKDGSSYNEQFF.

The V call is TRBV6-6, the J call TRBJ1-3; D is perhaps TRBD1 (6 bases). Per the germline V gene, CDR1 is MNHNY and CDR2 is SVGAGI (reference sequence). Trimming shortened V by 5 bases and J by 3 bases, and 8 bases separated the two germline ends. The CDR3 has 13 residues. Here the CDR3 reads CASSQGNGNTIYF. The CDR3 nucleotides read TGTGCCAGCAGTCAGGGGAATGGAAACACCATATATTTT.